This T cell receptor (beta chain) was sequenced for a study of cytomegalovirus exposure and HLA in healthy donors. Overall study: Early released data comprised about 85 million unique TCRs from HLA-typed donors.

This CDR3 contains 14 residues. Germline CDR1 is SEHNR and CDR2 is FQNEAQ (reference sequence). PCR amplification relied on 60 Vbeta primers (plus 13 Jbeta primers). Generated by immunoSEQ multiplex PCR, the TCRdb table keeps only in-frame clones and is missing some. The top ten hold over 2.5% of the sample, which has about 130,000 clones, roughly 76% seen once. Despite likely unrecorded immune exposures, the donors were nominally healthy at the time of sampling. Findings and limits, study-wide: It is likely that the observed cluster of highly shared sequence variants was a sequencing artifact. Researchers reported in a later analysis that a missense DCLRE1C variant was tied to TCR beta V- and J-gene trimming.

Only a few counts were recorded for this clone. The antigen is not known. The junction differs from germline at one of its ends, possibly a read error. V is TRBV7-9 and J is TRBJ2-1, with 7 bases lining up with TRBD1. The source material was PBMCs. The receptor's source is a woman between 45 and 60 years old in good health and CMV-seronegative. DNA for the CDR3: TGTTCCAGCCATAGGACAGGATCCTACAATGAGCAGTTCTTC. It yields the protein CSSHRTGSYNEQFF.